What follows describes a single T cell receptor beta chain. The target antigen is unknown. This entry comes from a study of CD8 T cells in ankylosing spondylitis. TCRdb reprocessed the 5' RACE reads via MiXCR and lists one record per CDR3 protein. The data hold some 120,000 distinct CDR3 sequences, with 6% to 8.5% observed a single time. The CDR3 length is 12 residues. Germline V gene data show CDR1 as SGHTA and CDR2 as FQGNSA. V was clipped by 5 bases and J by 8 bases, with 12 bases between them. Whole-study findings and limits: Disease-linked clones proved CD8+ and comparatively uncommon in peripheral blood.

Sequenced: blood, either unsorted or a sorted T cell fraction (not recorded which). This sequence joins TRBV7-2 and TRBJ2-5; D not certain. This TCR was recovered from a male donor with ankylosing spondylitis or in good health (not recorded which). The CDR3 nucleotides are TGTGCCAGCAGCCCACTGATGGGAACCCAGTACTTC. The encoded protein is CASSPLMGTQYF.